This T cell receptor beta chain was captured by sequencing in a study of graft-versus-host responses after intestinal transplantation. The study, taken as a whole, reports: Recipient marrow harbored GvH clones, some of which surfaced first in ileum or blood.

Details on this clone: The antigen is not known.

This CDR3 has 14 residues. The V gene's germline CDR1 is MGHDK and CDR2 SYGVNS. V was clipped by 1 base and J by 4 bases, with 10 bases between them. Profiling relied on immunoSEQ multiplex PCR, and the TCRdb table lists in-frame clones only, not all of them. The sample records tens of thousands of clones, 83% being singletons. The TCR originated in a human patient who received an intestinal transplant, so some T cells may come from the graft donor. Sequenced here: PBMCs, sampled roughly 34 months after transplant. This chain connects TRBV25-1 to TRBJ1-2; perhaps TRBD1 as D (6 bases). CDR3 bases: TGTGCCAGCAGTGAATCAGGGGCCGTCTATGGCTACACCTTC. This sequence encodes CASSESGAVYGYTF.